A selection of T cell receptor beta chains follows, all from one sample in a study of control samples from healthy donors and cancer patients. Profiling relied on immunoSEQ multiplex PCR, and the TCRdb table lists in-frame clones only, not all of them. Of over 10,000 clones listed, 75% to 85% are singletons. Sequenced input: formalin-fixed, paraffin-embedded tissue. The source of these receptors is a male donor with melanoma. The CDR3 runs from the conserved cysteine through the conserved F or W. A D gene is named only where the DNA matches it firmly. Rows give clone size only sometimes, using once, few, many, or a class for an expanded clone.

d_gene,v_gene,j_gene,abundance,CDR3nt,CDR3aa
TRBD2,TRBV14,TRBJ2-1,-,TGTGCCAGCAGCCAAGCTGCGGGGGGGGGCGGGGAGCAGTTCTTC,CASSQAAGGGGEQFF
-,TRBV30,TRBJ2-7,-,TGTGCCCGATCCGCCGGGGGCAGTTACGAGCAGTACTTC,CARSAGGSYEQYF
TRBD1,TRBV15,TRBJ2-7,once,TGTGCCACCAGCAGAGGAGGGACAGGCGGCTACGAGCAGTACTTC,CATSRGGTGGYEQYF
-,TRBV5-6,TRBJ2-5,few,TGTGCCAGCAGCTTGGCCGGGGCGGGGAAAGAGACCCAGTACTTC,CASSLAGAGKETQYF
-,TRBV6-6,TRBJ2-5,-,TGTGCCAGCAGTTACTCGCCTGGAGAGACCCAGTACTTC,CASSYSPGETQYF
-,TRBV7-9,TRBJ2-7,-,TGTGCCACCACAGGGTCCTACGAGCAGTACTTC,CATTGSYEQYF
-,TRBV4-1,TRBJ2-1,-,TGCGCCAGCAGCCAAGAAGGCAGGGTCAATGAGCAGTTCTTC,CASSQEGRVNEQFF
-,TRBV5-3,TRBJ1-2,-,TGTGCCAGAAGCTTGGTCAGGGATTATGGCTACACCTTC,CARSLVRDYGYTF
TRBD2,TRBV14,TRBJ2-5,-,TGTGCCAGCAGCAAACTAGCTAGCGGGTACCAAGAGACCCAGTACTTC,CASSKLASGYQETQYF
-,TRBV9,TRBJ1-6,-,TGTGCCAGCAGCGTAAGTGGACCCTATAATTCACCCCTCCACTTT,CASSVSGPYNSPLHF
-,TRBV4-2,TRBJ2-1,few,TGTGCCAGCAGCCCTAAGGAGGGGCCCGAAGGAAGGAGGAGTGAGCAGTTCTTC,CASSPKEGPEGRRSEQFF
TRBD2,TRBV7-9,TRBJ2-3,-,TGTGCCAGCAGCTGGGGGGGAACAGATACGCAGTATTTT,CASSWGGTDTQYF
-,TRBV12-3/TRBV12-4,TRBJ1-2,-,TGTGCCAGCAGTTTGCGCCAAGACTATGGCTACACCTTC,CASSLRQDYGYTF
TRBD1,TRBV6-1,TRBJ1-5,-,TGTGCCAGCAGTGAGAGGACAGGGCGTGGATACAATCAGCCCCAGCATTTT,CASSERTGRGYNQPQHF
-,TRBV6-2/TRBV6-3,TRBJ1-1,-,TGTGCCAGCAGTTATCAAGCAGGAAACATGAACACTGAAGCTTTCTTT,CASSYQAGNMNTEAFF
TRBD2,TRBV19,TRBJ2-5,-,TGTGCCAGTAGTAGGAGCGGGGGGGCCGGGGAGACCCAGTACTTC,CASSRSGGAGETQYF
-,TRBV6-2/TRBV6-3,TRBJ2-7,once,TGTGCCAGCAGCCGCAGGGGGGCTACGTCCTACGAGCAGTACTTC,CASSRRGATSYEQYF
-,TRBV7-9,TRBJ2-3,-,TGTGCCAGCAGCTTCCAGGGGGATACGCAGTATTTT,CASSFQGDTQYF
-,TRBV7-2,TRBJ2-3,-,TGTGCCAGCAGCTTAACTCGGCTAGCGTTATCAGATACGCAGTATTTT,CASSLTRLALSDTQYF
TRBD1,TRBV20-1,TRBJ1-2,once,TGCAGTGCTCGGGACAGTTTTGGCTACACCTTC,CSARDSFGYTF
-,TRBV30,TRBJ2-5,-,TGTGCCTGGAGTCCAGGGGTTCGGGAGACCCAGTACTTC,CAWSPGVRETQYF
-,TRBV6-6,TRBJ2-1,-,TGTGCCAGCAGCCCGACAGCGGGTAATGAGCAGTTCTTC,CASSPTAGNEQFF
TRBD1,TRBV27,TRBJ1-2,-,TGTGCCAGCAGTTCTCCAACCCGGGACAGAACTTCTAACTATGGCTACACCTTC,CASSSPTRDRTSNYGYTF